This T cell receptor beta chain emerged from a study of cytotoxic CD8 clonotypes in ibrutinib-treated CLL. The V gene lost 1 base and the J gene lost 2 bases, with 11 bases spanning the gap. The CDR3 sequence is 15 residues long. CDR1 is SGHTA, CDR2 FQGNSA, per germline. Repertoires were generated with immunoSEQ multiplex PCR, while TCRdb's copy carries only in-frame clones and drops some. The table has under 300,000 clones, approximately 76% seen once; the top ten hold roughly 5.7%. Here the sequenced sample was PBMCs, taken at disease progression, from a patient treated with ibrutinib. The sequence derives from a human donor with chronic lymphocytic leukemia. This chain connects TRBV7-2 to TRBJ2-5; D assignment may be TRBD1 or TRBD2 (5 bases each). CDR3 sequence (DNA): TGTGCCAGCAGCTTAGGGGACGCACCTCAAGAGACCCAGTACTTC. Amino acid sequence: CASSLGDAPQETQYF. Filled out from reference TRBV7-2 and TRBJ2-5, the complete variable domain reads GAGVSQSPSNKVTEKGKDVELRCDPISGHTALYWYRQSLGQGLEFLIYFQGNSAPDKSGLPSDRFSAERTGGSVSTLTIQRTQQEDSAVYLCASSLGDAPQETQYFGPGTRLLVL.